Below are 25 T cell receptor beta chains sequenced from a single sample in a study of blood T cell repertoires in COVID-19. The protocol was immunoSEQ multiplex PCR, while the TCRdb copy is restricted to in-frame clones and leaves out a portion. Of 70,000 to 95,000 clones detected, more than 90% appear once; the ten largest clones hold roughly 4.7%. The sample consisted of peripheral blood. The origin of the receptors is a human donor with active COVID-19. The donor label of this sample is uncertain.

The chain uses TRBV5-1 and TRBJ2-6; a possible D gene is TRBD1 (5 bases). The germline V gene has CDR1 SGHRS and CDR2 YFSETQ. This CDR3 comprises 16 residues. V was cut by 4 bases and J by 0 bases, with 11 bases left in between. In nucleotides, the CDR3 is TGCGCCAGCAGCAAGGGGATCAACTCTGGGGCCAACGTCCTGACTTTC. It encodes CASSKGINSGANVLTF.

The V call is TRBV5-5, the J call TRBJ2-7; 9 bases are shared with TRBD1. Germline V gives CDR1 SGHKS, CDR2 YYEKEE (reference sequence). The CDR3 loop spans 13 amino acids. Trimming at V came to 6 bases and at J to 9 bases, leaving 10 bases not matched to a gene. The CDR3 protein is CASTGTGLIGQYF. The CDR3 DNA reads TGTGCCAGCACCGGGACAGGGTTGATAGGGCAGTACTTC.

The genes are TRBV7-9 and TRBJ2-3; D gene unclear. Germline V lookup: CDR1 SEHNR, CDR2 FQNEAQ (reference sequence). The CDR3 covers 16 residues. V lost 6 bases to trimming and J lost 3 bases, with 19 bases between them. CDR3 loop: CASRPRSAGRTDTQYF. The CDR3 DNA follows: TGTGCCAGCAGGCCCAGGTCCGCCGGAAGGACAGATACGCAGTATTTT.

The gene calls are TRBV4-3 and TRBJ1-4; 8 bases map to TRBD1. V lost 0 bases to trimming and J lost 8 bases; unmatched junction nucleotides: 14. The CDR3 runs 18 residues. Germline V CDR1 and CDR2: LGHNA, YSLEER. CDR3 region: CASSQDGRTGYLGEKLFF. The CDR3 region has the DNA TGCGCCAGCAGCCAAGATGGCAGGACAGGGTATTTGGGAGAAAAACTGTTTTTT.

The rearrangement joins TRBV6-6 to TRBJ1-1; the D is unclear. Germline CDR1 is MNHNY and CDR2 is SVGAGI (reference sequence). Trimming removed 6 bases from V and 4 bases from J, with 6 bases in between. CDR3 length: 11 amino acids. CDR3 in DNA: TGTGCCAGCAGCGGGGTCACTGAAGCTTTCTTT. Residues: CASSGVTEAFF.

This sequence joins TRBV3-1 (or the pseudogene TRBV3-2) and TRBJ2-5; 13 bases line up with TRBD2. CDR3 size: 15 residues. J gave up 5 bases and V 2 bases, and 2 bases lay outside the gene matches. Germline V gene sequence: CDR1 LGHDT, CDR2 YNNKEL (reference sequence). The CDR3 DNA is TGTGCCAGCAGCCAAAGGACTAGCGGGAGTGAGACCCAGTACTTC. Its protein is CASSQRTSGSETQYF.

The chain joins TRBV21-1 to TRBJ2-4; TRBD1, as called in the table, went unchecked against the DNA. TRBV21-1 is a documented pseudogene. The CDR3 runs 17 residues. CDR3 protein: CASSKERGRVRWNIQYF. DNA for the CDR3: TGTGCCAGCAGCAAAGAAAGGGGCCGGGTCCGTTGGAACATTCAGTACTTC.

V is TRBV5-1 and J is TRBJ2-3; D possibly corresponds to TRBD2 (5 bases). CDR1 is SGHRS, CDR2 YFSETQ, per germline. The CDR3 extends over 11 amino acids. V was cut by 8 bases and J by 5 bases, with 9 bases left in between. CDR3 residues: CASSEGDTQYF. In nucleotides, the CDR3 is TGCGCCAGTTCTGAGGGAGATACGCAGTATTTT.

The chain recombines TRBV5-6 with TRBJ2-3; no firm D call. The germline V gene has CDR1 SGHDT and CDR2 YYEEEE. The ends were cut back, 0 bases at V and 4 bases at J, with 12 bases in the middle. This CDR3 comprises 15 residues. In DNA form, the CDR3 reads TGTGCCAGCAGCTTGGCCGGGTCAGTTCCAGATACGCAGTATTTT. Translation: CASSLAGSVPDTQYF.

The chain joins TRBV27 to TRBJ2-5; 8 bases line up with TRBD2. V shed 2 bases, J shed 3 bases, and the junction held 8 bases outside the gene matches. Per the germline V gene, CDR1 is MNHEY and CDR2 is SMNVEV (reference sequence). The CDR3 has 16 residues. CDR3 bases: TGTGCCAGCAGTTTAACAGGGACTAGGGGTAAAGAGACCCAGTACTTC. This translates into CASSLTGTRGKETQYF.

The gene calls are TRBV5-1 and TRBJ1-3, with a weak D call TRBD1 (5 bases). This CDR3 is 16 amino acids long. Germline V CDR1 and CDR2: SGHRS, YFSETQ. The V and J ends lost 0 bases and 0 bases respectively, with 10 bases between them. In DNA form, the CDR3 reads TGCGCCAGCAGCTTGGTTCTGGGGGGCTCTGGAAACACCATATATTTT. Translated: CASSLVLGGSGNTIYF. Complete variable domain (other parts from reference TRBV5-1 and TRBJ1-3): KAGVTQTPRYLIKTRGQQVTLSCSPISGHRSVSWYQQTPGQGLQFLFEYFSETQRNKGNFPGRFSGRQFSNSRSEMNVSTLELGDSALYLCASSLVLGGSGNTIYFGEGSWLTVV.

The J gene is TRBJ2-5, the V gene TRBV4-1, with TRBD1 matching over 8 bases. Germline lookup yields CDR1 MGHRA and CDR2 YSYEKL. The CDR3 sequence is 15 residues long. The V gene end was trimmed by 1 base and the J gene end by 4 bases; junction bases not matched to a gene: 5. The CDR3 DNA sequence: TGCGCCAGCAGCCAAGGGGGTACAGGGGGAGAGACCCAGTACTTC. It encodes CASSQGGTGGETQYF.

This clone has more than one count but fewer than ten. The chain uses TRBV5-6 and TRBJ2-7; 10 bases line up with TRBD2. J gave up 1 base and V 3 bases, and 1 base lay outside the gene matches. CDR1 is SGHDT, CDR2 YYEEEE, per germline. The CDR3 has 14 residues. The DNA of the CDR3 is TGTGCCAGCAGCTCGGGACTAGCGTCCTACGAGCAGTACTTC. This sequence encodes CASSSGLASYEQYF.

The V gene is TRBV19, the J gene TRBJ1-1, with D unresolved. Trimming pared 1 base from V and 7 bases from J, leaving 10 bases between. The germline gives CDR1 LNHDA, CDR2 SQIVND (reference sequence). The CDR3 has 13 amino acids. The CDR3 spells CASSIGAGDEAFF. For the CDR3, the DNA is TGTGCCAGTAGTATAGGGGCGGGAGATGAAGCTTTCTTT.

This chain's CDR3 is CASSLRDRLYYGYTF. Here the CDR3 DNA reads TGTGCCAGCAGTTTACGGGACAGGCTATACTATGGCTACACCTTC. This chain connects TRBV27 to TRBJ1-2, with TRBD1 matching over 8 bases. CDR1 is MNHEY and CDR2 is SMNVEV in the germline V gene (reference sequence). The CDR3 is made up of 15 amino acids. Trimming removed 2 bases from V and 3 bases from J; junction bases left unmatched: 5.

The V gene is TRBV28, the J gene TRBJ2-1; D uncertain. CDR3 size: 17 residues. Trimming shortened V by 6 bases and J by 0 bases, and 18 bases separated the two germline ends. The germline gives CDR1 MDHEN, CDR2 SYDVKM. The CDR3 reads CASSPVYSYSSYNEQFF. The CDR3 DNA is TGTGCCAGCAGCCCCGTTTACAGCTACAGCTCCTACAATGAGCAGTTCTTC.

V gene TRBV7-9 combines with J gene TRBJ1-2, with D possibly matching TRBD1 (5 bases). Looked up from germline, CDR1 is SEHNR and CDR2 is FQNEAQ (reference sequence). The V gene lost 1 base and the J gene lost 8 bases, with 14 bases spanning the gap. The CDR3 spans 14 residues. In nucleotides, the CDR3 is TGTGCCAGCAGCTTAGAAGTCGCCGGGGGAGGCTACACCTTC. This codes for CASSLEVAGGGYTF.

This sequence joins TRBV6-1 and TRBJ1-1; D is ambiguous. The germline gives CDR1 MNHNS, CDR2 SASEGT. The V and J ends lost 3 bases and 3 bases respectively, with 11 bases between them. CDR3 length equals 14 residues. The CDR3 sequence is CASSDGVRYTEAFF. CDR3 nucleotides: TGTGCCAGCAGTGACGGGGTGAGGTACACTGAAGCTTTCTTT.

This clone has only one observation. Sequence at one end of the junction differs from germline and may be a read error. V and J are TRBV6-1 and TRBJ2-3; 9 bases align to TRBD2. The CDR3 runs to 15 residues. Germline CDR1 and CDR2: MNHNS and SASEGT. CDR3 residues: CASSQAGGSTDTQYF. CDR3 nucleotides: TGTGCCAGCAGTCAAGCGGGAGGAAGCACAGATACGCAGTATTTT.

About this clone: Other DNA sequences in this specimen translate into the identical CDR3. The chain is built from TRBV11-3 and TRBJ2-7; TRBD2 might be the D (5 bases). Trimming left V 3 bases short and J 4 bases short, with 7 bases between. Looked up from germline, CDR1 is SGHNT and CDR2 is YENEEA. The CDR3 is 12 residues long. The CDR3 region has the DNA TGTGCCAGCAGCTTGGCGGGTTACGAGCAGTACTTC. Its translation is CASSLAGYEQYF.

V usage is TRBV3-1 (or the pseudogene TRBV3-2) and J usage is TRBJ2-7, with TRBD1 as a possible D gene (6 bases). CDR3 length: 14 amino acids. The germline V gene encodes CDR1 LGHDT and CDR2 YNNKEL (reference sequence). The V gene lost 4 bases and the J gene lost 2 bases, with 12 bases spanning the gap. The CDR3 is CASSRQARTYEQYF. The CDR3 coding sequence is TGTGCCAGCAGCCGACAGGCGAGGACCTACGAGCAGTACTTC.

The CDR3, as DNA: TGTGCCAGTAGATCAGGGTGGAACACTGAAGCTTTCTTT. Translated, it gives CASRSGWNTEAFF. The chain recombines TRBV19 with TRBJ1-1, with D perhaps matching TRBD1 (5 bases). Trimming cost V 6 bases and J 1 base, with 9 bases left between them. Germline values: CDR1 LNHDA, CDR2 SQIVND (reference sequence). The CDR3 has 13 residues.

The rearrangement links TRBV29-1 to TRBJ2-7; 7 bases match TRBD1. This CDR3 spans 12 amino acids. CDR1 and CDR2 from the germline V gene are SQVTM and ANQGSEA. V lost 7 bases and J lost 5; bases outside the gene matches: 8. Here the CDR3 reads CSATGASNEQYF. In nucleotides, the CDR3 is TGCAGCGCCACAGGGGCTAGTAACGAGCAGTACTTC.

The CDR3 region is CASSLSGTDTQYF. The CDR3 DNA follows: TGTGCCAGCAGTTTAAGCGGGACAGATACGCAGTATTTT. V gene TRBV12-3 or TRBV12-4 combines with J gene TRBJ2-3, with a tentative D call TRBD2 (6 bases). The ends were cut back, 2 bases at V and 3 bases at J, with 6 bases in the middle. The CDR3 loop spans 13 amino acids.

This clone has a handful of counts. V gene TRBV7-9 combines with J gene TRBJ1-5, with a weak D call TRBD1 (5 bases). V was pared by 1 base and J by 3 bases, with 16 bases between. The CDR3 is 17 residues long. CDR1 and CDR2 (germline): SEHNR, FQNEAQ (reference sequence). CDR3 protein: CASSLVVGRVDNQPQHF. The CDR3 nucleotides read TGTGCCAGCAGCTTAGTAGTCGGCAGGGTAGACAATCAGCCCCAGCATTTT.